The rows below give T cell receptor beta chains drawn from one sample of a study of T cell responses to AZD1222 COVID-19 vaccine. The assay was immunoSEQ multiplex PCR, and TCRdb's table has in-frame clones only and misses some. The sample has about 140,000 clones, roughly nine tenths seen once. The source material was peripheral blood, sampled on day 0 of AZD1222 vaccination. The receptors here all came from an adult in good health. The CDR3 runs from the conserved cysteine through the conserved F or W. A D gene is named only where the DNA matches it firmly. Expanded clones are given a class, and other clones once, few, many or no size at all.

size	J	V	D	CDR3	DNA
once	TRBJ1-5	TRBV19	NA	CASSMWGNQPQHF	TGTGCCAGTAGTATGTGGGGCAATCAGCCCCAGCATTTT
NA	TRBJ1-6	TRBV10-3	TRBD1	CAISELGQGTTLHF	TGTGCCATCAGTGAGTTGGGACAGGGTACGACCCTCCACTTT
NA	TRBJ2-1	TRBV19	TRBD1	CASKNSATGQISYNEQFF	TGTGCCAGTAAAAACAGCGCGACGGGACAGATCTCCTACAATGAGCAGTTCTTC
NA	TRBJ2-6	TRBV7-3	TRBD1	CASSSGQGVPGANVLTF	TGTGCCAGCAGCTCGGGACAGGGGGTTCCTGGGGCCAACGTCCTGACTTTC
NA	TRBJ1-4	TRBV9	TRBD1	CASGSPGQGLFF	TGTGCCAGCGGATCTCCGGGACAGGGGTTGTTTTTT
NA	TRBJ2-2	TRBV3-1/TRBV3-2	NA	CASSQEGDAGELFF	TGTGCCAGCAGCCAAGAGGGGGATGCCGGGGAGCTGTTTTTT
NA	TRBJ1-6	TRBV9	NA	CASSVGAGISSPLHF	TGTGCCAGCAGCGTAGGGGCAGGGATCAGTTCACCCCTCCACTTT
NA	TRBJ2-7	TRBV5-1	NA	CASSLDGIPSYEQYF	TGCGCCAGCAGCTTGGACGGGATCCCTTCCTACGAGCAGTACTTC
NA	TRBJ2-1	TRBV3-1/TRBV3-2	NA	CASSQALGWFF	TGTGCCAGCAGCCAAGCTCTTGGCTGGTTCTTC
NA	TRBJ1-1	TRBV7-3	NA	CASSLQSMENTEAFF	TGTGCCAGCAGCTTACAGTCTATGGAGAACACTGAAGCTTTCTTT
NA	TRBJ1-2	TRBV19	TRBD1	CASTPGQGVVSYGYTF	TGTGCCAGTACCCCGGGACAGGGGGTTGTTAGCTATGGCTACACCTTC
NA	TRBJ1-1	TRBV28	NA	CASSYRARNAFF	TGTGCCAGCAGTTACAGGGCCCGGAACGCTTTCTTT
NA	TRBJ2-3	TRBV5-1	TRBD2	CASSWEAGGLDTQYF	TGCGCCAGCAGCTGGGAAGCGGGGGGCTTAGATACGCAGTATTTT
NA	TRBJ1-2	TRBV3-1/TRBV3-2	TRBD1	CASSQDNRQGGYTF	TGTGCCAGCAGCCAAGACAATCGACAGGGGGGCTACACCTTC
few	TRBJ1-5	TRBV4-1	NA	CASSQVVLSNQPQHF	TGCGCCAGCAGCCAAGTGGTCCTGAGCAATCAGCCCCAGCATTTT
few	TRBJ2-7	TRBV7-9	TRBD1	CASSLATGAEQYF	TGTGCCAGCAGCTTAGCCACAGGGGCCGAGCAGTACTTC
NA	TRBJ1-6	TRBV15	TRBD1	CATSRVEGATPLHF	TGTGCCACCAGCAGAGTAGAGGGGGCGACACCCCTCCACTTT
NA	TRBJ1-2	TRBV19	TRBD1	CASKVSRDRGNYGYTF	TGTGCCAGTAAAGTTAGCCGGGACAGGGGCAACTATGGCTACACCTTC
NA	TRBJ2-5	TRBV5-1	NA	CASSQGPTLETQYF	TGCGCCAGCAGTCAGGGACCGACCCTGGAGACCCAGTACTTC
NA	TRBJ2-7	TRBV18	TRBD1	CASSQGAGYEQYF	TGTGCCAGCTCACAGGGGGCGGGCTACGAGCAGTACTTC
NA	TRBJ1-5	TRBV5-6	TRBD1	CASSSTGEWGQPQHF	TGTGCCAGCAGCTCGACAGGGGAATGGGGCCAGCCCCAGCATTTT
NA	TRBJ1-1	TRBV28	TRBD1	CASSAPGTGGTEAFF	TGTGCCAGCAGTGCACCCGGGACAGGGGGCACTGAAGCTTTCTTT
NA	TRBJ2-5	TRBV7-2	NA	CASSLAMTVQETQYF	TGTGCCAGCAGCTTAGCGATGACAGTACAAGAGACCCAGTACTTC
NA	TRBJ2-7	TRBV11-2	NA	CASSLGWRPYF	TGTGCCAGCAGCTTAGGGTGGAGGCCGTACTTC